This T cell receptor (beta chain) derives from a study of cytomegalovirus exposure and HLA in healthy donors. As for the donors, each was a healthy bone marrow donor. Nominal health characterized the donors when sampled, though unrecorded immune exposures were likely. Germline V CDR1 and CDR2: ENHRY, SYGVKD. The CDR3 totals 13 residues. The J segment lost 4 bases and the V segment lost 4 bases, leaving 1 base of the junction unmatched. The study ran its PCR with 60 Vbeta and 13 Jbeta primers. Clones were read by immunoSEQ multiplex PCR, and TCRdb kept only the in-frame ones, dropping some. The profile shows roughly 130,000 clones, approximately 65% of them singletons.

The sequenced sample was PBMCs. The V and J genes are TRBV10-3 and TRBJ2-3, with 8 bases that match TRBD2. The TCR sequence derives from a woman aged 55 to 70 in good health and CMV-seronegative. CDR3 loop: CAISAGGPDTQYF. Here the CDR3 DNA reads TGTGCCATCAGTGCGGGGGGGCCAGATACGCAGTATTTT.